This T cell receptor (beta chain) was identified in a study of blood T cell repertoires in COVID-19. Study as a whole: COVID-19 samples collected from the United States, Italy and Spain covered acute and convalescent phases. T cells, B-cell-depleted T cells, or PBMCs supplied cDNA or gDNA.

In the original workflow: Using reference gene primer amplification, nucleated cell counts were estimated. The table came from immunoSEQ multiplex PCR; TCRdb's copy has only in-frame clones and leaves some out. Clone size and the V and J calls come from that table; the DNA yielded D and trimming. The sample holds 130,000 or so clones, around 88% seen once. Trimming shortened V by 5 bases and J by 2 bases, and 4 bases separated the two germline ends. CDR3 length: 11 residues. Germline V gives CDR1 SGHRS, CDR2 YFSETQ. There are a few counts of this clone. The chain couples TRBV5-1 to TRBJ2-5; D is ambiguous. The sequence derives from a man at least 80 years old with active or convalescent COVID-19. The specimen sequenced was peripheral blood. The CDR3 region has the DNA TGCGCCAGCAGTCGTCAAGAGACCCAGTACTTC. This sequence encodes CASSRQETQYF. The complete variable domain, with remaining parts taken from reference TRBV5-1 and TRBJ2-5, reads KAGVTQTPRYLIKTRGQQVTLSCSPISGHRSVSWYQQTPGQGLQFLFEYFSETQRNKGNFPGRFSGRQFSNSRSEMNVSTLELGDSALYLCASSRQETQYFGPGTRLLVL.